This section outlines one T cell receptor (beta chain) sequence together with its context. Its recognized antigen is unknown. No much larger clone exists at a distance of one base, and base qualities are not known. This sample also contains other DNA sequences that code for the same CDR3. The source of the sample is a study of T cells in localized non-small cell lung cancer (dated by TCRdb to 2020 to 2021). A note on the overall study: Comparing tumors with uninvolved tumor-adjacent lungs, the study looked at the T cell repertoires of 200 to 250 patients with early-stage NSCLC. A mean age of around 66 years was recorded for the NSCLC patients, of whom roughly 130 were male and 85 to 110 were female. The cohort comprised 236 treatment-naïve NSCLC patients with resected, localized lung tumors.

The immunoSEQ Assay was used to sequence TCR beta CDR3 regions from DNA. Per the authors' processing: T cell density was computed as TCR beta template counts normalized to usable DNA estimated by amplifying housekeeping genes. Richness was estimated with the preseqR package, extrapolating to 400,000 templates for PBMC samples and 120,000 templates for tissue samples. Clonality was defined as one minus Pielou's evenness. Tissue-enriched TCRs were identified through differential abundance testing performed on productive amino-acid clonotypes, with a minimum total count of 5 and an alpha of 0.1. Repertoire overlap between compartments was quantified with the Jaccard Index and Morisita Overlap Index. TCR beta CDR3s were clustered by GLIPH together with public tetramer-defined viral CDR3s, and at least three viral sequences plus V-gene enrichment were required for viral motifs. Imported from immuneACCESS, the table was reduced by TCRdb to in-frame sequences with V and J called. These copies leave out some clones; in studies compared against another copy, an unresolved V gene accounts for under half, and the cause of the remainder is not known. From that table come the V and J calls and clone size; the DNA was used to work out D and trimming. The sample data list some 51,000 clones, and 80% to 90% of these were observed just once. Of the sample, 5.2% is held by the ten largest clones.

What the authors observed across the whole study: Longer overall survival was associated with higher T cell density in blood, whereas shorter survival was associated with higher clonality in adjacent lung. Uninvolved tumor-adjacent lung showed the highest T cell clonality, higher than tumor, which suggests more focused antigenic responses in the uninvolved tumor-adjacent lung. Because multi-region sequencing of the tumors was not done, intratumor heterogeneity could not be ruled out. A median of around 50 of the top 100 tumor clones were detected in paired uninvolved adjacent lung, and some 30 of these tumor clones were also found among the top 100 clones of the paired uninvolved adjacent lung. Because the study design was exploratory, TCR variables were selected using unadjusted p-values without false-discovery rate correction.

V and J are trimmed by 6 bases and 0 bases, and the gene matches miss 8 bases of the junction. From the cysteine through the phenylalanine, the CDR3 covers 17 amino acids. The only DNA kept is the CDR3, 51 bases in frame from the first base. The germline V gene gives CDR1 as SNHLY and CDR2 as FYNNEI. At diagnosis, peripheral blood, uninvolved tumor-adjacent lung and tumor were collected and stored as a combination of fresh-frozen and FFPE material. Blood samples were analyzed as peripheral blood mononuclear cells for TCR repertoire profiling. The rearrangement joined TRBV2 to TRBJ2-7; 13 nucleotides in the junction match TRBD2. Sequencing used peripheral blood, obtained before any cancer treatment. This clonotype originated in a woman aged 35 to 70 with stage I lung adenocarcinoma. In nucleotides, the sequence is TGTGCCAGCAGCTGGACTAGCGGGGGTCCCCGCTCCTACGAGCAGTACTTC. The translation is CASSWTSGGPRSYEQYF.